The 14 T cell receptor beta chains below come from one sample, sequenced in a study of cytomegalovirus exposure and HLA in healthy donors. PCR was performed using 60 Vbeta and 13 Jbeta primers. Sequencing used immunoSEQ multiplex PCR; TCRdb keeps in-frame clones, though not all of them. The sample comprises 130,000 or so clones, 61% of which are singletons, and around 1.8% rests with the top ten. The specimen sequenced was PBMCs. These receptor sequences come from a male donor in good health and CMV-seronegative.

The CDR3 DNA sequence: TGTGCCAGCAGGGTCTCAGTTCGTGAGCAGTTCTTC. Protein: CASRVSVREQFF. The rearrangement links TRBV27 to TRBJ2-1; the D is unclear. Germline V gives CDR1 MNHEY, CDR2 SMNVEV (reference sequence). CDR3 length: 12 amino acids. V was shortened by 6 bases and J by 9 bases, with 12 bases between the two germline ends.

The gene calls are TRBV18 and TRBJ2-4, with 10 bases aligning to TRBD2. Germline V lookup: CDR1 KGHSH, CDR2 LQKENI. The CDR3 contains 18 residues. Germline trimming cut 3 bases from V and 2 bases from J; bases unmatched to any gene: 10. CDR3 sequence: CASSPAPSGGRSKNIQYF. In nucleotides, the CDR3 is TGTGCCAGCTCACCGGCCCCTAGCGGGGGAAGATCCAAAAACATTCAGTACTTC.

The CDR3 DNA reads TGTGCCAGCAGCTTACAGGGGCCTGGAAACACCATATATTTT. Amino acids: CASSLQGPGNTIYF. The chain has TRBV7-3 and TRBJ1-3; a possible D gene is TRBD1 (6 bases). The CDR3 runs to 14 residues. Deletions cut 2 bases from V and 2 bases from J, with 7 bases between. Germline-derived CDR1 and CDR2 are SGHTA and FQGTGA. The full variable domain, with the rest looked up from reference TRBV7-3 and TRBJ1-3, is GAGVSQTPSNKVTEKGKYVELRCDPISGHTALYWYRQSLGQGPEFLIYFQGTGAADDSGLPNDRFFAVRPEGSVSTLKIQRTERGDSAVYLCASSLQGPGNTIYFGEGSWLTVV.

The chain recombines TRBV5-4 with TRBJ1-1; 7 bases are a match to TRBD1. In germline, CDR1 is SGHNT, CDR2 YYREEE (reference sequence). This CDR3 has 14 residues. With 4 bases clipped from V and 0 bases from J, the junction kept 3 bases outside the gene matches. The CDR3 is CASSRGQMNTEAFF. The CDR3 DNA is TGTGCCAGCAGCCGGGGACAGATGAACACTGAAGCTTTCTTT.

This clone was found once. The J gene is TRBJ2-3, the V gene TRBV28; 12 bases are shared with TRBD2. V shed 2 bases and J 3 bases; nucleotides not matched to a gene: 6. In germline, CDR1 is MDHEN, CDR2 SYDVKM. This CDR3 comprises 17 residues. The CDR3 loop is CASSLPSGTSGTDTQYF. CDR3 nucleotide sequence: TGTGCCAGCAGTTTACCCAGCGGGACTAGCGGGACAGATACGCAGTATTTT. Full variable domain (missing parts from reference TRBV28 and TRBJ2-3): DVKVTQSSRYLVKRTGEKVFLECVQDMDHENMFWYRQDPGLGLRLIYFSYDVKMKEKGDIPEGYSVSREKKERFSLILESASTNQTSMYLCASSLPSGTSGTDTQYFGPGTRLTVL.

This clone was observed once. The rearrangement links TRBV21-1 to TRBJ1-1; the table assigns TRBD1, which was not confirmed against the DNA. TRBV21-1 is a pseudogene locus. The CDR3 has 13 amino acids. The CDR3 coding sequence is TGTGCCAGCAGCAAAGTGCGCAGGGGCGAAGCTTTCTTT. Amino acids: CASSKVRRGEAFF.

The chain joins TRBV9 to TRBJ1-2; D is possibly TRBD1 (5 bases). V lost 3 bases to trimming and J lost 6 bases, with 18 bases between them. This CDR3 is 15 amino acids long. Per the germline V gene, CDR1 is SGDLS and CDR2 is YYNGEE. The DNA for the CDR3 is TGTGCCAGCAGCGCCCCATTTTGGTCGGGGGATGGCTACACCTTC. Translating it yields CASSAPFWSGDGYTF.

The chain uses TRBV6-1 and TRBJ2-1; D might be TRBD1 (5 bases). With 1 base removed from V and 9 bases from J, the gap between germline ends came to 7 bases. CDR1 is MNHNS and CDR2 is SASEGT in the germline V gene. The CDR3 is 12 amino acids. The CDR3 region has the DNA TGTGCCAGCAGTGAAGGGACACTTGAGCAGTTCTTC. Translation: CASSEGTLEQFF.

The CDR3 loop reads CASKGTGGYNSPLHF. As DNA, the CDR3 is TGTGCCAGCAAAGGGACAGGGGGCTACAATTCACCCCTCCACTTT. The gene calls are TRBV2 and TRBJ1-6; 12 positions match TRBD1. This CDR3 is 15 amino acids long. The V gene's germline CDR1 is SNHLY and CDR2 FYNNEI. Trimming at V came to 7 bases and at J to 7 bases, leaving 5 bases not matched to a gene.

This rearrangement joins TRBV5-4 to TRBJ2-1, with 11 nucleotides matching TRBD2. This CDR3 region has 14 residues. Germline V gives CDR1 SGHNT, CDR2 YYREEE (reference sequence). Germline trimming cut 7 bases from V and 5 bases from J; bases unmatched to any gene: 5. CDR3 sequence: CASQGLAGNNEQFF. CDR3 nucleotide sequence: TGTGCCAGCCAAGGACTAGCGGGTAACAATGAGCAGTTCTTC.

CDR3 bases: TGTGCCAGCAGTACCAACAGGAATCAGCCCCAGCATTTT. The encoded protein is CASSTNRNQPQHF. V usage is TRBV27 and J usage is TRBJ1-5; a weak D match, TRBD1 (5 bases). Per the germline V gene, CDR1 is MNHEY and CDR2 is SMNVEV (reference sequence). The V gene lost 5 bases and the J gene lost 4 bases, with 9 bases spanning the gap. The CDR3 is 13 residues long.

This sequence joins TRBV7-8 and TRBJ2-5; perhaps TRBD1 as D (6 bases). Germline-derived CDR1 and CDR2 are SGHVS and FQNEAQ. V gave up 4 bases and J gave up 5 bases, with 17 bases separating them. The CDR3 runs 15 residues. CDR3 region: CASSSGNRDGETQYF. In nucleotides, the CDR3 is TGTGCCAGCAGCTCCGGGAACAGGGATGGTGAGACCCAGTACTTC.

In DNA, the CDR3 is TGTGCCAGCAGGACCGGGACTACCTACGAGCAGTACTTC. Protein: CASRTGTTYEQYF. The chain has TRBV28 and TRBJ2-7, with TRBD2 identical over 7 bases. Germline V gives CDR1 MDHEN, CDR2 SYDVKM. The trim removed 6 bases at V and 2 bases at J, leaving 4 bases unmatched. The CDR3 has 13 amino acids.

The chain carries TRBV18 and TRBJ1-2; 8 nucleotides line up with TRBD1. With 3 bases clipped from V and 6 bases from J, the junction kept 6 bases outside the gene matches. Germline-derived CDR1 and CDR2 are KGHSH and LQKENI. The CDR3 is 14 residues long. The CDR3 sequence: CASSPGQGTDGYTF. The CDR3 bases are TGTGCCAGCTCACCCGGACAGGGAACGGATGGCTACACCTTC.